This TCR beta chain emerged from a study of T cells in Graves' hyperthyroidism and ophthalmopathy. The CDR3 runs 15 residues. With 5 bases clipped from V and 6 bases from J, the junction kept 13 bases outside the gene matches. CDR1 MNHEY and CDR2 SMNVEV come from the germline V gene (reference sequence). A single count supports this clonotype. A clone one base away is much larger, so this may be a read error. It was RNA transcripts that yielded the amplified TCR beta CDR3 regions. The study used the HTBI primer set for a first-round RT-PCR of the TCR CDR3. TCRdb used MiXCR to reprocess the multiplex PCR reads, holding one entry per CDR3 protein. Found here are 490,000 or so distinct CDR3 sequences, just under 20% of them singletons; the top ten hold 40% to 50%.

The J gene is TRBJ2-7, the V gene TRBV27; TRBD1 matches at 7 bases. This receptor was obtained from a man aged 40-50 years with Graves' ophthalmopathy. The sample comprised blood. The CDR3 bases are TGTGCCAGCAGTCTAAAAGGACAGGCCGTCTCCGAGCAGTACTTC. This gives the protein CASSLKGQAVSEQYF.